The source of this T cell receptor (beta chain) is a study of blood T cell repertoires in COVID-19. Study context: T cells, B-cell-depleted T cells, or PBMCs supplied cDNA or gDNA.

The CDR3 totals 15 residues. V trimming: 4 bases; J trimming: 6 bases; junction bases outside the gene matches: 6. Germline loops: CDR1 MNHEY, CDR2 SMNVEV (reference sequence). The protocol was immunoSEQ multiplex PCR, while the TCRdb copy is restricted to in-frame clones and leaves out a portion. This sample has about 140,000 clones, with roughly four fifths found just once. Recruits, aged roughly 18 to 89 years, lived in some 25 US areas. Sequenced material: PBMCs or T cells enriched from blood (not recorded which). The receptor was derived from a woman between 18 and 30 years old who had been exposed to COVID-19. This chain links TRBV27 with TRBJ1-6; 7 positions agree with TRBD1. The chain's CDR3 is CASSSTGLINSPLHF. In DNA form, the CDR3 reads TGTGCCAGCAGTTCGACAGGGCTAATTAATTCACCCCTCCACTTT.